Each of the 25 T cell receptor beta chains below was sequenced from the same sample in a study of regulatory T cells in long-lasting Graves disease. Time point of the sample: newly diagnosed GD, antithyroid drugs for less than 3 months. RNA from PBMCs was the source of the TCR library. Arm-PCR of CDR3 regions and iRepertoire HTBI primers were the basis on which TCR beta libraries were built. One entry per CDR3 protein, called by TCRdb with MiXCR from the multiplex PCR reads. The sample holds about 540,000 distinct CDR3 sequences, roughly 14% seen once. These data also featured in a second study, about T cells in Graves' hyperthyroidism and ophthalmopathy.

The sample in question was peripheral blood mononuclear cells (PBMCs), obtained at new diagnosis, from a patient treated with antithyroid drugs. These receptors all come from a young man with Graves disease.

The rearrangement joins TRBV3-1 to TRBJ2-1; 12 nucleotides agree with TRBD2. The germline V gene encodes CDR1 LGHDT and CDR2 YNNKEL (reference sequence). CDR3 length equals 18 residues. Trimming took 3 bases from V and 9 from J; bases not matched to a gene: 15. DNA of the CDR3: TGTGCCAGCAGCCACTCTTTAAGGCTAGCGGGAGGGCCCGGTGAGCAGTTCTTC. Its translation is CASSHSLRLAGGPGEQFF.

The table lists this clonotype with many counts. The chain joins TRBV10-3 to TRBJ1-1, with TRBD1 as a possible D gene (5 bases). Germline V gene data show CDR1 as ENHRY and CDR2 as SYGVKD. Deletions cut 6 bases from V and 1 base from J, with 9 bases between. CDR3 size: 13 residues. The DNA of the CDR3 is TGTGCCATCAGGGGGCTTCCGAACACTGAAGCTTTCTTT. Amino acids: CAIRGLPNTEAFF.

A remark on this clonotype: A junction boundary mismatches the germline segment, possibly from a read error. The chain links TRBV20-1 to TRBJ2-2; D might be TRBD2 (6 bases). CDR3 length: 19 residues. Germline loops: CDR1 DFQATT, CDR2 SNEGSKA (reference sequence). CDR3 residues: CSARDLLGQQREQGGKLFF. CDR3 bases: TGCAGTGCTAGAGATCTGTTGGGCCAGCAACGGGAGCAAGGCGGGAAGCTGTTTTTT.

For this clonotype: A much larger clone lies a single base off, so this may be a read error. V usage is TRBV5-1 and J usage is TRBJ1-4; D is uncertain. The germline V gene encodes CDR1 SGHRS and CDR2 YFSETQ. The CDR3 runs to 14 residues. The CDR3 coding sequence is TGCACCAGCAGCGGCGGGAGGTCTAATGAAAAACTGTTTTTT. This translates into CTSSGGRSNEKLFF.

The table lists this clonotype with a few counts. Being one base from a much bigger clone, this may be a read error. No conserved phenylalanine or tryptophan is present at the end of the CDR3, so a read error is the likely explanation. This CDR3 reads CSERGSSLQQYL. In DNA, the CDR3 is TGCAGTGAGCGGGGCAGCTCCCTTCAGCAGTACCTC. J is TRBJ2-7 and V is TRBV20-1; 7 bases align to TRBD2. V was pared by 7 bases and J by 8 bases, with 11 bases of the junction left unmatched. CDR3 length: 12 residues. Germline CDR1 and CDR2: DFQATT and SNEGSKA (reference sequence).

A few counts support this clonotype. The V and J genes are TRBV11-2 and TRBJ2-7, with 10 bases aligning to TRBD2. Trimming at V came to 7 bases and at J to 1 base, leaving 4 bases not matched to a gene. This CDR3 is 14 amino acids long. Germline V gives CDR1 SGHAT, CDR2 FQNNGV. CDR3 nucleotides: TGTGCCAGCACCATAGCGGGAGGTTCCTACGAGCAGTACTTC. The encoded protein is CASTIAGGSYEQYF.

This clonotype showed up many times. The chain uses TRBV7-9 and TRBJ2-1, with TRBD2 identical over 13 bases. CDR3 length: 16 residues. From germline, CDR1 is SEHNR and CDR2 FQNEAQ (reference sequence). The V gene end was trimmed by 5 bases and the J gene end by 5 bases; junction bases not matched to a gene: 6. The CDR3 DNA sequence: TGTGCCAGCAGCCCGACTAGCGGGAGGAAGGACAATGAGCAGTTCTTC. Its protein is CASSPTSGRKDNEQFF.

This clonotype was seen many times. The chain recombines TRBV5-6 with TRBJ2-7; D possibly corresponds to TRBD2 (6 bases). V was trimmed by 1 base and J by 3 bases, leaving 11 bases between them. The germline V gene encodes CDR1 SGHDT and CDR2 YYEEEE. This CDR3 spans 14 amino acids. Here the CDR3 DNA reads TGTGCCAGCAGCTTGTTGACGGGAGACTACGAGCAGTACTTC. Translating gives CASSLLTGDYEQYF. The full variable domain, rest sourced from reference TRBV5-6 and TRBJ2-7, is DAGVTQSPTHLIKTRGQQVTLRCSPKSGHDTVSWYQQALGQGPQFIFQYYEEEERQRGNFPDRFSGHQFPNYSSELNVNALLLGDSALYLCASSLLTGDYEQYFGPGTRLTVT.

The V call is TRBV20-1, the J call TRBJ2-3; 10 bases match TRBD2. Trimming at V came to 6 bases and at J to 3 bases, leaving 12 bases not matched to a gene. This CDR3 spans 16 amino acids. The V gene's germline CDR1 is DFQATT and CDR2 SNEGSKA (reference sequence). Here the CDR3 DNA reads TGCAGTGCCCAACTGGCTCTAGCGGGAGTTACAGATACGCAGTATTTT. This translates into CSAQLALAGVTDTQYF.

This clonotype was found many times. V usage is TRBV12-5 and J usage is TRBJ1-1; tentative D call: TRBD1 (5 bases). Trimming shortened V by 1 base and J by 2 bases, and 17 bases separated the two germline ends. This CDR3 has 17 amino acids. Germline CDR1 LGHNT, CDR2 FRNRAP. The CDR3 protein is CASGLARPAGTNTEAFF. CDR3 nucleotide sequence: TGTGCTAGTGGTTTGGCCCGACCGGCCGGGACCAACACTGAAGCTTTCTTT. The entire variable domain, with the rest obtained from reference TRBV12-5 and TRBJ1-1, is as follows: DARVTQTPRHKVTEMGQEVTMRCQPILGHNTVFWYRQTMMQGLELLAYFRNRAPLDDSGMPKDRFSAEMPDATLATLKIQPSEPRDSAVYFCASGLARPAGTNTEAFFGQGTRLTVV.

This clonotype was detected ten times or more. J is TRBJ2-3 and V is TRBV12-3 or TRBV12-4, with 7 bases identical to TRBD2. The CDR3 runs to 14 residues. With 6 bases clipped from V and 5 bases from J, the junction kept 8 bases outside the gene matches. The CDR3 loop reads CASSRSPSGDTQYF. The DNA of the CDR3 is TGTGCCAGCAGCCGGAGCCCTAGCGGAGATACGCAGTATTTT.

This clonotype was seen ten or more times. The chain employs TRBV20-1 and TRBJ2-5; TRBD1 agrees at 7 bases. V trimming: 6 bases; J trimming: 1 base; junction bases outside the gene matches: 5. The germline CDR1 and CDR2 sequences are DFQATT and SNEGSKA (reference sequence). The CDR3 length is 13 residues. CDR3 residues: CSADRDSQETQYF. The DNA of the CDR3 is TGCAGTGCCGACCGGGACAGCCAAGAGACCCAGTACTTC.

In this sample, this clonotype turned up many times. The V gene is TRBV20-1, the J gene TRBJ2-2; maybe TRBD2 (6 bases). The germline gives CDR1 DFQATT, CDR2 SNEGSKA (reference sequence). V shed 1 base and J shed 1 base, with 13 bases lying between them. The CDR3 has 16 amino acids. CDR3 sequence: CSARVGGALNTGELFF. In DNA, the CDR3 is TGCAGTGCTAGAGTCGGAGGGGCCCTGAACACCGGGGAGCTGTTTTTT.

The chain couples TRBV3-1 to TRBJ2-7; 11 positions agree with TRBD2. Per the germline V gene, CDR1 is LGHDT and CDR2 is YNNKEL (reference sequence). The CDR3 runs 16 residues. The V and J ends lost 0 bases and 6 bases, in that order; junction bases with no gene match: 7. The CDR3 nucleotides are TGTGCCAGCAGCCAAGACAAGACTAGCGGGACCTCCGAGCAGTACTTC. This encodes CASSQDKTSGTSEQYF.

This clonotype was picked up many times. V usage is TRBV20-1 and J usage is TRBJ1-4; perhaps TRBD1 as D (5 bases). This CDR3 contains 14 residues. The germline V gene encodes CDR1 DFQATT and CDR2 SNEGSKA (reference sequence). Trimming removed 4 bases at V and 0 bases at J, with 9 bases between. CDR3 region: CSAMGVTTNEKLFF. In nucleotides, the CDR3 is TGCAGTGCTATGGGGGTGACAACTAATGAAAAACTGTTTTTT.

J is TRBJ2-7 and V is TRBV27; 10 positions agree with TRBD1. J gave up 4 bases and V 4 bases, and 7 bases lay outside the gene matches. The CDR3 is made up of 15 amino acids. The germline V gene has CDR1 MNHEY and CDR2 SMNVEV (reference sequence). The CDR3 DNA reads TGTGCCAGCAGTTGGGGACAGGGGACTTATTACGAGCAGTACTTC. Translated, it gives CASSWGQGTYYEQYF.

This clonotype came up a few times. The V gene is TRBV24-1, the J gene TRBJ1-4; tentative D call: TRBD1 (5 bases). CDR3 length: 15 amino acids. Germline V CDR1 and CDR2: KGHDR, SFDVKD. Trimming cost V 6 bases and J 0 bases, with 10 bases left between them. This CDR3 is CATSSGAATNEKLFF. CDR3 nucleotide sequence: TGTGCCACCAGTTCTGGGGCGGCAACTAATGAAAAACTGTTTTTT.

There are many counts of this clonotype. CDR3 coding DNA: TGTGCCAGCAGCTCGCCCGTCCGGGGCGGGAGCGCTTCCAATGAGCAGTTCTTC. It yields the protein CASSSPVRGGSASNEQFF. The V gene is TRBV11-2, the J gene TRBJ2-1; 7 bases agree with TRBD2. CDR3 length: 18 amino acids. The V and J ends lost 4 bases and 6 bases, in that order; junction bases with no gene match: 18. Germline-derived CDR1 and CDR2 are SGHAT and FQNNGV.

V gene TRBV9 combines with J gene TRBJ2-1; D assignment may be TRBD1 or TRBD2 (5 bases each). V lost 3 bases to trimming and J lost 2 bases, with 12 bases between them. The germline gives CDR1 SGDLS, CDR2 YYNGEE. The CDR3 has 15 residues. DNA of the CDR3: TGTGCCAGCAGCGAATCCGGGACGGCCTACAATGAGCAGTTCTTC. Translation gives CASSESGTAYNEQFF.

J is TRBJ1-4 and V is TRBV28; TRBD1 aligns across 7 bases. CDR1 MDHEN and CDR2 SYDVKM come from the germline V gene. CDR3 length: 13 amino acids. V lost 7 bases to trimming and J lost 3 bases; unmatched junction nucleotides: 2. The CDR3 protein is CASTGTANEKLFF. The CDR3 DNA reads as TGTGCCAGCACCGGGACAGCTAATGAAAAACTGTTTTTT.

This rearrangement joins TRBV12-5 to TRBJ2-7; 10 bases agree with TRBD2. CDR3 length equals 15 residues. The germline gives CDR1 LGHNT, CDR2 FRNRAP. Trimming cost V 6 bases and J 4 bases; bases outside gene matches: 9. For the CDR3, the DNA is TGTGCTAGTGGCCCTAGAGCGGGAGGGGGTTACGAGCAGTACTTC. The encoded protein is CASGPRAGGGYEQYF.

This clonotype was seen a few times. The chain carries TRBV19 and TRBJ2-1, with unresolved D. Trimming shortened V by 5 bases and J by 8 bases, and 13 bases separated the two germline ends. The CDR3 loop spans 13 amino acids. Germline V gene lookup returns CDR1 LNHDA and CDR2 SQIVND (reference sequence). As DNA, the CDR3 is TGTGCCAGTAGTCGCACTTCACAACATGAGCAGTTCTTC. This codes for CASSRTSQHEQFF.

In regard to this clonotype: Given a much more abundant clone one base away, this may be a read error. The V gene is TRBV20-1, the J gene TRBJ2-3; 14 bases map to TRBD2. The germline CDR1 and CDR2 sequences are DFQATT and SNEGSKA (reference sequence). The CDR3 extends over 14 amino acids. CDR3: CSAGTSGSSDTQCF. In DNA form, the CDR3 reads TGCAGTGCCGGGACTAGCGGGAGCTCAGATACGCAGTGTTTT.

This clonotype occurred a few times. The chain has TRBV3-1 and TRBJ2-7; no reliable D call. The CDR3 length is 11 residues. The V gene lost 6 bases and the J gene lost 7 bases, with 10 bases spanning the gap. Per the germline V gene, CDR1 is LGHDT and CDR2 is YNNKEL (reference sequence). The CDR3 reads CASRGNLEQYF. CDR3 nucleotide sequence: TGTGCCAGCAGGGGTAACTTGGAGCAGTACTTC.

This clonotype showed up many times. This chain joins TRBV30 and TRBJ1-1, with no clear D. The CDR3 is made up of 13 amino acids. V lost 0 bases and J 0 bases, leaving 5 bases between the germline ends. Germline CDR1 and CDR2: GTSNPN and SVGIG (reference sequence). The CDR3 DNA reads TGTGCCTGGAGTGTTCGACTGAACACTGAAGCTTTCTTT. This encodes CAWSVRLNTEAFF.